These T cell receptor beta chains were read from a single sample in a study of blood T cell repertoires in COVID-19. Data came from immunoSEQ multiplex PCR; TCRdb stores just in-frame clones and leaves some out. This sample carries 290,000 or so clones, approximately 80% of them seen once, and the ten largest clones take roughly 5.3%. Sequencing input: PBMCs or T cells enriched from blood (not recorded which). These receptors were taken from a man in his forties who had been exposed to COVID-19. CDR3s include the opening cysteine and the closing phenylalanine or tryptophan. The size entry is marked missing in some rows and otherwise reads once, few, many or a size class.

>13|TRBV7-9|once
CASLASGSYEQYF
>13|TRBV18|-
CASSPRDREWDTF
>14|TRBV9|-
CASSGQAGLNEQFF
>14|TRBV29-1|-
CSVGGTGVSYEQYF
>12|TRBV12-3/TRBV12-4|-
CASSFTGLEAFF
>15|TRBV4-1|-
CASSQRGSEYNEQFF
>15|TRBV18|-
CASSPPGQGAFLAFF
>14|TRBV10-1|-
CASSESSYPNEQFF
>12|TRBV29-1|-
CSVEAFTDTQYF
>13|TRBV5-4|-
CASSGGHPYEQYF
>15|TRBV7-3|once
CASSTTSEAYNEQFF
>15|TRBV19|-
CASSISQTRPGELFF